This T cell receptor (beta chain) was retrieved from a study of T cell responses to AZD1222 COVID-19 vaccine. As for this clone: Its antigen is as yet unknown.

Produced via immunoSEQ multiplex PCR; TCRdb's table is partial and in-frame only. The data show about 180,000 clones, just over 85% seen once. Germline V gene data show CDR1 as SGDLS and CDR2 as YYNGEE. Trimming stripped 3 bases from V and 5 bases from J, with 17 bases between. The CDR3 is 15 residues long. The study, taken as a whole, reports: Repertoire samples came only from after the peak T cell response. Donors skewed white British and female; clonal diversity was possibly underestimated. Baseline serostatus was positive in only six or seven AZD1222 recipients.

Sequences were derived from peripheral blood, sampled on day 0 of AZD1222 vaccination. V and J are TRBV9 and TRBJ2-5; D possibly corresponds to TRBD2 (6 bases). This receptor was obtained from an adult in good health. Here the CDR3 reads CASSGDLGSWETQYF. CDR3 bases: TGTGCCAGCAGCGGGGACTTAGGTTCCTGGGAGACCCAGTACTTC.